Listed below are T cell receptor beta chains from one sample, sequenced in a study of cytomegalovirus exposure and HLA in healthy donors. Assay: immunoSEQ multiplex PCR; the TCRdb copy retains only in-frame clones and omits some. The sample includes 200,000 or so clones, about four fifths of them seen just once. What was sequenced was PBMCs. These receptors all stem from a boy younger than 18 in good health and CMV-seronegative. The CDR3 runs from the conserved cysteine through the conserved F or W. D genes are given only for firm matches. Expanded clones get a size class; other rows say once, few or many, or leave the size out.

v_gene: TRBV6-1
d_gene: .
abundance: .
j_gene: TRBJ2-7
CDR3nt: TGTGCCAGCGCGCTAGGGGCGTCCTACGAGCAGTACTTC
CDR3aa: CASALGASYEQYF

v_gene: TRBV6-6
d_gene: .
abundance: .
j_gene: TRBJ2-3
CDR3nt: TGTGCCAGCAGTACCGTCGGAGGGGTAGTCATAGATACGCAGTATTTT
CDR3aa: CASSTVGGVVIDTQYF

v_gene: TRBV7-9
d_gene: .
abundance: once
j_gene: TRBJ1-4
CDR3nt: TGTGCCATCCTACTCACAGGTCCGTGGACTAATGAAAAACTGTTTTTT
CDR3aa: CAILLTGPWTNEKLFF

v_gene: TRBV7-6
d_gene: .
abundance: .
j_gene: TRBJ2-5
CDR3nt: TGTGCCAGCACCCCCCAAGTGGGAGAAGAGACCCAGTACTTC
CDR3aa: CASTPQVGEETQYF

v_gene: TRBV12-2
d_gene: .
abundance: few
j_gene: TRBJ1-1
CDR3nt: TGTGCAAGTCGCTTAGCCCGTCCGACGCCGGAGGAGACTGAAGCTTTCTTT
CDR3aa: CASRLARPTPEETEAFF

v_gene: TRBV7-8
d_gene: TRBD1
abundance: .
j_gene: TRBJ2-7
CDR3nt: TGTGCCAGCAGCGACCCAGGGACAGCCTCCTACGAGCAGTACTTC
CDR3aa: CASSDPGTASYEQYF

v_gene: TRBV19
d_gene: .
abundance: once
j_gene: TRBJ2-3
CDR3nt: TGTGCCAGTAGCTATGGCACGGAGAGTCCAGATACGCAGTATTTT
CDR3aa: CASSYGTESPDTQYF

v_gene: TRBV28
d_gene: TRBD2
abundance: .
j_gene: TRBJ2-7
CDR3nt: TGTGCCAGCAGTTTTAACGGGGGACGGGAGGACGTCTACGAGCAGTACTTC
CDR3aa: CASSFNGGREDVYEQYF

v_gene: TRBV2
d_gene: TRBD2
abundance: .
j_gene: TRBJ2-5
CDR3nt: TGTGCCAGCAGTGTAGGGACTATCCTCCAGGAGACCCAGTACTTC
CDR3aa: CASSVGTILQETQYF

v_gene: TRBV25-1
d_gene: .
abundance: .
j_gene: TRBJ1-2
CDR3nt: TGTGCCAGCAGTGACAAGGACACCCCTAACTATGGCTACACCTTC
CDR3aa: CASSDKDTPNYGYTF

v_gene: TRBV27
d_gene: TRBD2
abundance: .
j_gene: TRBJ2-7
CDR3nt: TGTGCCAGCAGTTTGGGGACTAGCGGGAGGAACGAGCAGTACTTC
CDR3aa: CASSLGTSGRNEQYF

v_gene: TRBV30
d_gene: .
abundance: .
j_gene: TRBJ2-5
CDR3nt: TGTGCCTGGAGTGTCCGGGTAGAAGAGACCCAGTACTTC
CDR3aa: CAWSVRVEETQYF

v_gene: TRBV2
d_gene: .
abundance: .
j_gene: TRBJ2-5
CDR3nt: TGTGCCAGCAGCCGGGACATCCAAGAGACCCAGTACTTC
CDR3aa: CASSRDIQETQYF

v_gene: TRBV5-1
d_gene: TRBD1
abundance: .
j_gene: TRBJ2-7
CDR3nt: TGCGCCAGCAGCTTAGGGGGCACGGCCGTTTACGAGCAGTACTTC
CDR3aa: CASSLGGTAVYEQYF

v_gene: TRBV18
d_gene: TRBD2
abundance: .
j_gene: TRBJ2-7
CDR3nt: TGTGCCAGCTCACCAGGAGGTCTAGCGGGCAATTACGAGCAGTACTTC
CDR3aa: CASSPGGLAGNYEQYF

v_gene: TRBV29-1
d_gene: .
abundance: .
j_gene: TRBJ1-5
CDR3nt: TGCAGCGGGCAGGTTGCAGATCAGCCCCAGCATTTT
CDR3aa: CSGQVADQPQHF

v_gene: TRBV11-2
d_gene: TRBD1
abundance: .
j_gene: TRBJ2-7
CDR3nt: TGTGCCAGCAGCCGCTGGGACAGGCGCGATACGAACCCCTACGAGCAGTACTTC
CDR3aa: CASSRWDRRDTNPYEQYF

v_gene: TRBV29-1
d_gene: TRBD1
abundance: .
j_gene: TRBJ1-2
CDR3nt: TGCAGCGGGCACGGGACAGCTAGCGGCTACACCTTC
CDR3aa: CSGHGTASGYTF

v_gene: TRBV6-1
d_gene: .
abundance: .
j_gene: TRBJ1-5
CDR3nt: TGTGCCAGCAGTGAAACTGGACACAGCAATCAGCCCCAGCATTTT
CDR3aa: CASSETGHSNQPQHF

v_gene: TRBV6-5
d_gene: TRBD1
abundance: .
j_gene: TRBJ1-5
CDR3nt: TGTGCCAGCAGCCCAGGGGGCAGCAATCAGCCCCAGCATTTT
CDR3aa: CASSPGGSNQPQHF

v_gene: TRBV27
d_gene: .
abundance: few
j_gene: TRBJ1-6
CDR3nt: TGTGCCAGCAGACTTCAGGGTAGCATCTCTGGACCCCTCCACTTT
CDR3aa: CASRLQGSISGPLHF

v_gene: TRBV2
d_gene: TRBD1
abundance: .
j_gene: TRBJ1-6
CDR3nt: TGTGCCAGCTTTGCACAGGGGGCGCCGAATAATTCACCCCTCCACTTT
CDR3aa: CASFAQGAPNNSPLHF

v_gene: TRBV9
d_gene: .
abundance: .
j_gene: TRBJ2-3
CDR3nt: TGTGCCAGCAGCGTGTTGTCCTCGACAGATACGCAGTATTTT
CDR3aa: CASSVLSSTDTQYF

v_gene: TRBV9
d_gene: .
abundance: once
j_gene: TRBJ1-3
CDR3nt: TGTGCCAGCAGCCCCAGACAGTTTACCCCTTCTGGAAACACCATATATTTT
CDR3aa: CASSPRQFTPSGNTIYF

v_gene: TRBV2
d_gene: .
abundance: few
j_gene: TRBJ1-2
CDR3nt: TGTGCCAGCAGAACGGACACCACTAACTATGGCTACACCTTC
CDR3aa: CASRTDTTNYGYTF

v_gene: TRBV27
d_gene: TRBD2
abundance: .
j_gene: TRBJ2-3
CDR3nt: TGTGCCAGCAGTACAACTAGCGGGGGGGCGACAGATACGCAGTATTTT
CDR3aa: CASSTTSGGATDTQYF

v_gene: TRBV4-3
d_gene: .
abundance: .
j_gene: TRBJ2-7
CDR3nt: TGCGCCAGCAGCCAAGAGACAGCTTTCTCCTACGAGCAGTACTTC
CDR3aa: CASSQETAFSYEQYF

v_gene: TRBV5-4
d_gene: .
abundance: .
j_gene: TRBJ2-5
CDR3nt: TGTGCCAGCAGCTTGGGAGCGTACCAAGAGACCCAGTACTTC
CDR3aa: CASSLGAYQETQYF

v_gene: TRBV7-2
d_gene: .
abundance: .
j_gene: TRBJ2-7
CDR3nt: TGTGCCAGCAGCACATTCGACCGGGGCGAGCAGTACTTC
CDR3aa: CASSTFDRGEQYF

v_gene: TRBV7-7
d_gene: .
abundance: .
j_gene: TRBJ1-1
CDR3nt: TGTGCTAGCAGCTTAGTACGGGGGGGTGCAACTGAAGCTTTCTTT
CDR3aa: CASSLVRGGATEAFF

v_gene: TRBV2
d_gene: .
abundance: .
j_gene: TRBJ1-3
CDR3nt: TGTGCCAGCAGTGACAGGGCTAGCTCTGGAAACACCATATATTTT
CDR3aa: CASSDRASSGNTIYF

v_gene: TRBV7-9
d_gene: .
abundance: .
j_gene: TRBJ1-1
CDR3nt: TGTGCCAGCAGGGCATCGGGGACACTGAACACTGAAGCTTTCTTT
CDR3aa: CASRASGTLNTEAFF

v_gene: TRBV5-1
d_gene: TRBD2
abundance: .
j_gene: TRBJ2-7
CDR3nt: TGCGCCAGCAGCCTCGGACTAGCGGGGGGGAACACCTTTTACGAGCAGTACTTC
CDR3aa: CASSLGLAGGNTFYEQYF

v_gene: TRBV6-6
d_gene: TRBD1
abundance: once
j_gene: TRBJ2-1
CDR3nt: TGTGCCAGCAGTTACGTGGGACAGGGGAATGAGCAGTTCTTC
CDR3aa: CASSYVGQGNEQFF